This T cell receptor (beta chain) was identified during a study of blood T cell repertoires in COVID-19. Background on the study: COVID-19 samples, acute and convalescent, were from the United States, Italy and Spain.

The repertoire was sequenced with immunoSEQ multiplex PCR; TCRdb's copy has only in-frame clones and lacks some. Here the sample spans just under 250,000 clones, about 90% being singletons. This clonotype was obtained from a woman in her twenties or thirties who had recovered from COVID-19. The source material was peripheral blood.

The CDR3 loop is CASSLIYEYLLDNNSPLHF. CDR3 bases: TGTGCCAGCAGCTTGATCTACGAGTATCTCCTGGACAATAATTCACCCCTCCACTTT. This chain joins TRBV5-6 and TRBJ1-6; D might be TRBD1 (5 bases). The CDR3 consists of 19 residues. Germline-derived CDR1 and CDR2 are SGHDT and YYEEEE. V was cut by 1 base and J by 5 bases, with 22 bases left in between.